This is a list of T cell receptor beta chains from one sample in a study of blood T cell repertoires in COVID-19. The table came from immunoSEQ multiplex PCR; TCRdb's copy has only in-frame clones and leaves some out. This table has roughly 260,000 clones, roughly 82% appearing once. Sequenced sample: peripheral blood. Receptor source: a woman in her seventies with acute or convalescent COVID-19. CDR3s include the opening cysteine and the closing phenylalanine or tryptophan. D genes are given only for firm matches. Clone size, where shown, is once, few, many, or a class for clones that have expanded.

d_gene	v_gene	j_gene	abundance	CDR3nt	CDR3aa
NA	TRBV4-1	TRBJ1-2	NA	TGCGCCAGCAGCCAAGCCGGGACAATGTATGGCTACACCTTC	CASSQAGTMYGYTF
NA	TRBV18	TRBJ1-4	NA	TGTGCCAGCTCACCGGGCAGGGAGGCTAATGAAAAACTGTTTTTT	CASSPGREANEKLFF
NA	TRBV28	TRBJ1-5	NA	TGTGCCAGCAGGACGTTGGGGGGGAATCAGCCCCAGCATTTT	CASRTLGGNQPQHF
NA	TRBV21-1	TRBJ1-5	NA	TGTGCCAGCAGCAAAGCGCAGGAGGGGCCATTGCATTTT	CASSKAQEGPLHF
TRBD1	TRBV6-6	TRBJ2-5	NA	TGTGCCAGCCAGATGCTGCGGGACAGGGGTGCGAAGACCCAGTACTTC	CASQMLRDRGAKTQYF
NA	TRBV20-1	TRBJ2-5	NA	TGCAGTGCTAGTATGACTACACAAGAGACCCAGTACTTC	CSASMTTQETQYF
NA	TRBV30	TRBJ2-7	NA	TGTGCCTGGGCGCACCCCGGGGGTGTTGAGCAGTACTTC	CAWAHPGGVEQYF
NA	TRBV5-1	TRBJ1-6	few	TGCGCCAGCAGCGATCAAACAGGGAGCTCCTATAATTCACCCCTCCACTTT	CASSDQTGSSYNSPLHF
NA	TRBV29-1	TRBJ2-3	NA	TGCAGCGTTGAAGATGTATTAGGAGGGGCTGCGCAGTATTTT	CSVEDVLGGAAQYF
NA	TRBV9	TRBJ2-1	once	TGTGCCAGCAGTGCTGACGGGATAGAATACAATGAGCAGTTCTTC	CASSADGIEYNEQFF
NA	TRBV4-1	TRBJ1-5	NA	TGCGCCAGCAGCCAAGACACAGGGTTTAGCAATCAGCCCCAGCATTTT	CASSQDTGFSNQPQHF
NA	TRBV18	TRBJ2-3	NA	TGTGCCAGCTCACCACAGAACCGATTGGCTACGCAGTATTTT	CASSPQNRLATQYF
TRBD2	TRBV5-1	TRBJ2-5	NA	TGCGCCAGCAGTGAAGGGAAAGAACTAGCGGGGGGATGGTGGGAGACCCAGTACTTC	CASSEGKELAGGWWETQYF
NA	TRBV7-2	TRBJ1-1	once	TGTGCCAGCAGCTTAACGAGGCGTACCAGGGGTGAAGCTTTCTTT	CASSLTRRTRGEAFF
NA	TRBV28	TRBJ1-1	NA	TGTGCCAGCAGTTTATCTACAGGAGTCTTCACTGAAGCTTTCTTT	CASSLSTGVFTEAFF
TRBD1	TRBV5-1	TRBJ1-1	NA	TGCGCCAGCAGCCCAACAGGGGTTATGAACACTGAAGCTTTCTTT	CASSPTGVMNTEAFF
NA	TRBV6-2/TRBV6-3	TRBJ1-2	NA	TGTGCCAGCAGCCAGACAGGCCCCCTCTATGGCTACACCTTC	CASSQTGPLYGYTF
TRBD1	TRBV3-1/TRBV3-2	TRBJ1-2	NA	TGTGCCAGCAGCCGGGGACAGGGCCCCTATGGCTACACCTTC	CASSRGQGPYGYTF
NA	TRBV18	TRBJ1-1	NA	TGTGCCAGCTCACCACTGCGGGGGGAAGGTGAAGCTTTCTTT	CASSPLRGEGEAFF
NA	TRBV4-1	TRBJ1-2	NA	TGCGCCAGCAGCCAAGATTCAGTAGGGGCCACCCTCTTTTATGGCTACACCTTC	CASSQDSVGATLFYGYTF
TRBD1	TRBV20-1	TRBJ2-2	NA	TGCAGTGCTAGTCGGCAGGGGGTGGACACCGGGGAGCTGTTTTTT	CSASRQGVDTGELFF
NA	TRBV7-9	TRBJ1-4	NA	TGTGCCAGCAGCCCCCCCGGCGGAACTAATGAAAAACTGTTTTTT	CASSPPGGTNEKLFF
TRBD1	TRBV5-1	TRBJ2-3	NA	TGCGCCAGCAGCCTCTGGACAGGGACGAATGGAAATACGCAGTATTTT	CASSLWTGTNGNTQYF
TRBD1	TRBV3-1/TRBV3-2	TRBJ1-6	NA	TGTGCCAGCAGCTCCCGGGACAGGGGACTGTCCTATAATTCACCCCTCCACTTT	CASSSRDRGLSYNSPLHF
NA	TRBV7-6	TRBJ2-5	NA	TGTGCCAGCAGCAACGGACTAGGGGGGGAGACCCAGTACTTC	CASSNGLGGETQYF
TRBD1	TRBV5-1	TRBJ1-1	NA	TGCGCCAGCAGCTCCCAGACAGGGATTAACACTGAAGCTTTCTTT	CASSSQTGINTEAFF